This T cell receptor (beta chain) originates from a study of shared clonotypes between healthy human individuals (dated by TCRdb to the early 2020s). For the wider study: Three men and a couple of women, aged 18 to 49 years, made up the cohort. For each donor, CD4 naive and CD4 memory were each run on three plates, CD8 naive on two plates, and CD8 memory on one plate. To estimate repertoire size and how much clonotype sharing occurs between individuals, the study deeply sequenced the blood TCR repertoires of roughly 5 healthy adults. Libraries were prepared and TCR repertoires were sequenced by different laboratories using diverse techniques, in order to increase sequencing depth and limit assay-specific biases. Each donor's leukapheresis produced roughly between roughly 0.94 and 9.5 billion PBMCs.

The CDR3, cysteine through phenylalanine, is 15 amino acids long. Here the CDR3 DNA is all that survives: 45 bases in frame from base 1. In the germline V gene, CDR1 corresponds to SGHTA and CDR2 to FQGNSA. V is pruned by 0 bases and J by 4 bases, leaving 4 bases of the junction without a gene match. The donors were healthy, HIV-negative adults with no recently reported acute infections or vaccinations. Every donor was a Caucasian adult residing in Nashville, Tennessee, USA. CD4+ T cells were enriched by magnetic negative selection; naive cells were then positively selected on CD45RA, and the negative fraction formed the memory subset. Blood was obtained by leukapheresis, after which PBMCs were separated by Ficoll-Histopaque density gradient centrifugation and cryopreserved in liquid nitrogen vapor phase. Purity and quantity of every magnetically sorted T cell population were checked by analytical flow cytometry. Genomic DNA was isolated from each sorted fraction and quantified by UV absorbance on a Nanodrop 2000c.

About this clone itself: Its target antigen remains unknown. No clone much larger than this one lies a single base away; base qualities are absent.

The paper's findings and limits, for the study overall: Naive subsets generally had larger estimated clonotype richness than memory subsets did. Incomplete sequencing was indicated by rarefaction of sorted-subset datasets, despite the large sequencing depth. Higher generation probabilities were observed for clonotypes shared by all four sorted-subset donors than for non-shared clonotypes. Pairwise subsampling led to the expectation that sequencing depth would affect the degree of clonotype sharing among donors. The small number of donors limited the genetic and exposure-history diversity represented. Only blood was sampled, and tissue TCR repertoires likely differ from those in blood. Across a handful of donors, 4.5% to 6.5% of naive CD4, approximately 3.5% of naive CD8, 2.3% of memory CD4, and under 0.45% of memory CD8 clonotypes were shared.

Using the deep immunoSEQ assay, multiplex PCR amplified TCR CDR3 regions from genomic DNA. For each cell subset, the extracted genomic DNA was distributed evenly across all wells of several immunoSEQ 96-well plates, and each plate served as one replicate. Each replicate PCR for sorted subsets received about 0.2 ug genomic DNA, equal to about 30,000 T cell genomes. Purified libraries were quantified with a Qubit 3.0 fluorometer, sized on a Bioanalyzer 2100, and re-quantified with the KAPA Library Quantification kit. Every immunoSEQ 96-well plate was sequenced on a dedicated single-read 150-cycle Illumina NextSeq 550 flow cell. The source study handled its data this way. Because the immunoSEQ output included only junctional sequences and no quality scores, the filtering could not be the same as the filtering used for full-length reads. Sequences were annotated with PyIR, a Python wrapper for IgBLAST v1.9, and V/J genes and CDR3 were assigned using IMGT germline references. Reads were filtered out if the reads had weak V/J assignments (E-value above 1e-6), no CDR3, stop codons, out-of-frame junctions, or ambiguous translated residues. V3J clonotypes were defined as sequences sharing the same inferred V gene, J gene, and CDR3 amino acid sequence. Percentage overlap between repertoires was calculated by dividing the number of shared unique clonotypes by the size of the smaller repertoire. Richness of each repertoire was evaluated using RTK rarefaction, the Chao1 estimator, and Recon v2.1 estimates of unobserved clonotypes. Generation probabilities were computed with OLGA for all TCRbeta clonotypes obtained by the gDNA method from four donors. TCRdb mirrors the immuneACCESS table, restricted to in-frame sequences. Some clones are absent from its copies; in checked studies, under half trace to an unresolved V gene, and the reason for the others is unknown. For V, J and clone size, that table is used; D and trimming come from the DNA. This sample comprises roughly 1 million clones, approximately 72% of them detected only once. 1.4% of the sample goes to the ten largest clones.

This sequence was found in a man aged 18 to 35 in good health. The sequencing input was memory CD4+ T cells sorted from blood. The cell subset or site label, read with the paper, signifies: CD45RA-negative fraction. In this chain, TRBV7-2 is recombined with TRBJ2-7, with TRBD1 identical over 9 junction bases. The sequence in DNA is TGTGCCAGCAGCTTAGCGCCCGACAGGGGGTACGAGCAGTACTTC. Its coded protein is CASSLAPDRGYEQYF.